This passage covers 5 T cell receptor beta chains from one sample sequenced in a study of beta chain features in type 1 diabetes (dated by TCRdb to the late 2010s). Libraries came from the immunoSEQ multiplex PCR assay. The entire amount of isolated RNA was reverse transcribed using the High Capacity cDNA Reverse Transcription Kit, so the sequenced TCRB transcripts were expressed ones. Imported from immuneACCESS, the table was reduced by TCRdb to in-frame sequences with V and J called. These copies leave out some clones; in studies compared against another copy, an unresolved V gene accounts for under half, and the cause of the remainder is not known. In all, the sample holds around 280,000 clones, and 7.5% to 9.5% of those were seen once. Roughly 1% of the sample lies in the top ten. Sequencing was carried out using central memory CD4+ T cells from blood. The source of these receptors is a woman aged 18-35 years in good health.

The V call is TRBV7-3, the J call TRBJ2-1; 12 bases are a match to TRBD1. V lost 2 bases to trimming and J lost 5 bases; unmatched junction nucleotides: 1. Germline values: CDR1 SGHTA, CDR2 FQGTGA. The CDR3 spans 15 residues. CDR3 nucleotides: TGTGCCAGCAGCTTAGGGGACAGGGGGCACAATGAGCAGTTCTTC. Its translation is CASSLGDRGHNEQFF.

The V call is TRBV2, the J call TRBJ2-2; TRBD2 is a possible D gene (5 bases). The CDR3 runs to 12 residues. CDR1 is SNHLY, CDR2 FYNNEI, per germline. Trimming shortened V by 8 bases and J by 7 bases, and 11 bases separated the two germline ends. Written as DNA, the CDR3 is TGTGCCAGCGGAAGCGGCTTCGGGGAGCTGTTTTTT. Protein product: CASGSGFGELFF.

The chain links TRBV27 to TRBJ2-3; the match to TRBD2 covers 7 bases. The V segment lost 6 bases and the J segment 3 bases; nucleotides outside the gene matches: 9. This CDR3 spans 15 amino acids. Germline V gene sequence: CDR1 MNHEY, CDR2 SMNVEV (reference sequence). CDR3 nucleotide sequence: TGTGCCAGCAGCTTTACCGGGACTACGACAGATACGCAGTATTTT. Amino acid sequence: CASSFTGTTTDTQYF.

This rearrangement joins TRBV29-1 to TRBJ2-1, with 11 bases aligning to TRBD1. This CDR3 is built from 13 residues. Losses at the gene ends were 5 bases for V and 8 bases for J; bases not matched to a gene: 5. The germline V gene encodes CDR1 SQVTM and CDR2 ANQGSEA. CDR3 amino acids: CSVTGTGGDEQFF. The DNA of the CDR3 is TGCAGCGTTACCGGGACAGGGGGAGATGAGCAGTTCTTC.

Only a few counts were recorded for this clone. The chain employs TRBV30 and TRBJ2-3; D not certain. The V gene's germline CDR1 is GTSNPN and CDR2 SVGIG (reference sequence). The CDR3 totals 12 residues. Trimming removed 2 bases from V and 8 bases from J, with 11 bases in between. This chain's CDR3 is CAWSTFSTTQYF. The CDR3 bases are TGTGCCTGGAGTACCTTTTCCACTACGCAGTATTTT.